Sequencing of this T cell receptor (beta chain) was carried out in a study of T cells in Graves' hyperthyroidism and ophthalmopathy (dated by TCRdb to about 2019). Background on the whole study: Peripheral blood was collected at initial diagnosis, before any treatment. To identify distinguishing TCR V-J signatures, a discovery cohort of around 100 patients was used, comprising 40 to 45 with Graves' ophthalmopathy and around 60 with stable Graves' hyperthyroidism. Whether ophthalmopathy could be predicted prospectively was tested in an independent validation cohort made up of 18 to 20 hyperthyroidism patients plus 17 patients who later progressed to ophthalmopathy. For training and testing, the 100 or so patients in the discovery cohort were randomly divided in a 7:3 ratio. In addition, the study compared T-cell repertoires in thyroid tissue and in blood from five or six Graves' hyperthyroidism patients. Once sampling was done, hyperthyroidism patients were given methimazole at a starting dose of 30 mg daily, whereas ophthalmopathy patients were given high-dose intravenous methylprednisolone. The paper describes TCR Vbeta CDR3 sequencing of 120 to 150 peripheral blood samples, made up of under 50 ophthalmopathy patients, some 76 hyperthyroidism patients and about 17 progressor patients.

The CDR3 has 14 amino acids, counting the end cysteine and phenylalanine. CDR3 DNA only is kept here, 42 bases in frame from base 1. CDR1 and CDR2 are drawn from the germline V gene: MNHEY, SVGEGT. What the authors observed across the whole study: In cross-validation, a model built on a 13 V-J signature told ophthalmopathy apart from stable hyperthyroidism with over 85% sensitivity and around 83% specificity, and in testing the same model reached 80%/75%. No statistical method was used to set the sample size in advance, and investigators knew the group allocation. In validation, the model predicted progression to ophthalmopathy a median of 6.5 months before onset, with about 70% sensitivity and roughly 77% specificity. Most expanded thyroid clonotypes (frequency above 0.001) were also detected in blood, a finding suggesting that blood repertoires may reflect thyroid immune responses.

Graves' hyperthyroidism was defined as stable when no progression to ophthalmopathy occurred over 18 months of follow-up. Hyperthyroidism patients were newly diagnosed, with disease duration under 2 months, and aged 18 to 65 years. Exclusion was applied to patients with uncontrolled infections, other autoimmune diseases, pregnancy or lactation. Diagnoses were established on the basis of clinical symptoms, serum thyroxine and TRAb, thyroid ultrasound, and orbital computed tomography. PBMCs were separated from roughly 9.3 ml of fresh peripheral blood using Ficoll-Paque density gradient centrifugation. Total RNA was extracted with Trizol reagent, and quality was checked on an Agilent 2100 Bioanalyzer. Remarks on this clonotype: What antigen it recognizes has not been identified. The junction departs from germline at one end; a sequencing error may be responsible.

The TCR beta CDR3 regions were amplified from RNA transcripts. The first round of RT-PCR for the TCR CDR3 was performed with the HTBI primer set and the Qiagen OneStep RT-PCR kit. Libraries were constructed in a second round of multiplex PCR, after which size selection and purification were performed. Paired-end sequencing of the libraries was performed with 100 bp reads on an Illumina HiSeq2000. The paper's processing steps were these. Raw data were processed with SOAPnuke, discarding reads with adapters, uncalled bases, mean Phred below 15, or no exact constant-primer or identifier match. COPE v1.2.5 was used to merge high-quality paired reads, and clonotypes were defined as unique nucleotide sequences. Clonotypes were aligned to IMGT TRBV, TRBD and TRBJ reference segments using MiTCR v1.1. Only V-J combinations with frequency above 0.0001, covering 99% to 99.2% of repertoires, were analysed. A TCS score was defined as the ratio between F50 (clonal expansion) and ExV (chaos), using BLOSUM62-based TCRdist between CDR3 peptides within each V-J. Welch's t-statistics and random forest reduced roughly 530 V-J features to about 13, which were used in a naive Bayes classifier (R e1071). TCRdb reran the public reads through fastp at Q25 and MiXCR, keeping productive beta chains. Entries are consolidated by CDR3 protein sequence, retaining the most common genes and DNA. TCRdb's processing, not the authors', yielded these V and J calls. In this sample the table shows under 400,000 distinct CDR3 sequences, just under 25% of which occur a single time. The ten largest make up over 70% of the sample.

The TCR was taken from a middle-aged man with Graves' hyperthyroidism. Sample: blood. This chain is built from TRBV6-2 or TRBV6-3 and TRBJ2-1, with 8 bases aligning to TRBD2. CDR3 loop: CANSYAAGGNEQFF. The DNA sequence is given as TGTGCCAACAGTTACGCGGCGGGGGGCAATGAGCAGTTCTTC.